Listed below are T cell receptor beta chains from one sample, sequenced in a study of T cell responses to AZD1222 COVID-19 vaccine. Some clones are missing from TCRdb's copy, which holds only in-frame ones; the method was immunoSEQ multiplex PCR. The sample holds 75,000 or so clones, 91% seen once. This specimen was peripheral blood, taken 28 days after the second AZD1222 dose. Receptors were obtained from an adult who received the AZD1222 COVID-19 vaccine. Both conserved end residues are part of each CDR3. A D gene is named only where the DNA matches it firmly.

j_call	d_call	v_call	cdr3_aa
TRBJ2-1	-	TRBV1	CTSSRGGSENEQFF
TRBJ2-1	TRBD2	TRBV6-1	CASSGLAGLPRSYNEQFF
TRBJ2-5	-	TRBV28	CASSPQETQYF
TRBJ2-3	-	TRBV5-1	CASSLVSSTDTQYF
TRBJ2-7	-	TRBV28	CASSPPSGSSYEQYF
TRBJ2-7	-	TRBV12-3/TRBV12-4	CASSGQRSYEQYF
TRBJ1-1	-	TRBV30	CAWTVNTEAFF
TRBJ2-3	TRBD2	TRBV28	CASSSPAGVSDTQYF
TRBJ2-2	TRBD2	TRBV10-1	CASSPGLAGVGTGELFF
TRBJ2-7	-	TRBV13	CASSLNSGVFHEQYF
TRBJ1-2	-	TRBV4-3	CASSPVAGRDGYTF
TRBJ2-1	-	TRBV5-1	CASSADSYNEQFF
TRBJ2-7	TRBD2	TRBV28	CASSPLGSGRALGYEQYF
TRBJ2-7	-	TRBV5-1	CASSSLSYEQYF
TRBJ2-7	TRBD1	TRBV4-2	CASSQAGQGTYEQYF
TRBJ2-3	TRBD2	TRBV29-1	CSVDKGLAIRTDTQYF
TRBJ1-4	-	TRBV7-9	CASSVGDSATNEKLFF
TRBJ1-4	-	TRBV18	CASSPGSNEKLFF
TRBJ1-3	-	TRBV9	CASSVERFLSDSGNTIYF
TRBJ1-5	TRBD1	TRBV10-3	CATGDGNQPQHF
TRBJ2-3	-	TRBV21-1	CASSGTSGRSPWSTDTQYF
TRBJ2-2	TRBD2	TRBV11-3	CASSGLGTAGELFF
TRBJ2-7	TRBD2	TRBV11-2	CASSSPRELAGVTYEQYF
TRBJ1-4	TRBD1	TRBV2	CASNPTGGRLFF
TRBJ2-1	TRBD2	TRBV6-1	CASSEQGLAAHNEQFF
TRBJ2-7	TRBD2	TRBV28	CASTTNPRGRVYYEQYF
TRBJ2-7	TRBD1	TRBV7-2	CASSTGGRSYEQYF
TRBJ1-5	-	TRBV6-6	CASSRNSGAPNQPQHF
TRBJ2-5	TRBD2	TRBV3-1/TRBV3-2	CASSQDLASGSMVTQYF
TRBJ2-2	TRBD2	TRBV6-5	CASSISGRGTGELFF
TRBJ1-4	-	TRBV5-8	CASSQVQGPNEKLFF
TRBJ1-2	-	TRBV11-2	CASSLMTQGGGYTF
TRBJ2-1	-	TRBV5-4	CASSLGRFPYNEQFF
TRBJ2-1	TRBD1	TRBV4-1	CASRTPGGSSYNEQFF
TRBJ1-4	TRBD1	TRBV2	CASSVRQGNEKLFF
TRBJ2-5	-	TRBV11-2	CASSLGIPGQGIGKETQYF
TRBJ1-6	-	TRBV6-5	CASSYSGGLALHF
TRBJ1-6	-	TRBV6-1	CASSEALQLDNSPLHF
TRBJ2-1	-	TRBV28	CASSLSGSGYNEQFF
TRBJ2-5	-	TRBV7-9	CASSFGAQETQYF
TRBJ2-1	TRBD2	TRBV5-1	CASSSEPGGHNEQFF
TRBJ2-6	TRBD2	TRBV28	CASSRLAASGANVLTF
TRBJ2-1	TRBD1	TRBV7-9	CASSAQDRALEYNEQFF
TRBJ1-2	TRBD1	TRBV18	CASSLTGQGYLYGYTF
TRBJ1-2	-	TRBV5-1	CASSNGGAVSYGYTF
TRBJ2-5	TRBD2	TRBV3-1/TRBV3-2	CASSSLAAGETQYF
TRBJ1-2	TRBD1	TRBV24-1	CATSDADRGLYGYTF
TRBJ1-1	TRBD1	TRBV27	CASSRKGTVGTEAFF
TRBJ2-5	TRBD2	TRBV7-2	CASSLGGGLAGTETQYF
TRBJ2-2	TRBD2	TRBV28	CASSLHLRLAGAGELFF
TRBJ2-7	-	TRBV7-9	CASSQGFGGAYEQYF
TRBJ1-1	TRBD1	TRBV28	CASINYRGLKAFF
TRBJ2-1	TRBD2	TRBV3-1/TRBV3-2	CASSQDLGLAGGPSSYNEQFF